The 19 T cell receptor beta chains in this list originate from one sample, sequenced in a study of CD8 T cells in Susac syndrome. An input of about 0.45 to 1 ug of RNA was subjected to reverse transcription using random hexamers. TCRdb independently ran MiXCR on the immunoSEQ multiplex PCR reads; one entry per CDR3 protein. The sample holds about 180,000 distinct CDR3 sequences; 94% are singletons and the top ten take 0.12%. Sequencing used CD4+ T cells from PBMCs. The source is a human donor with Susac syndrome.

V and J are TRBV2 and TRBJ2-2, with 11 bases that match TRBD2. The CDR3 has 14 residues. V shed 4 bases and J 12 bases; nucleotides not matched to a gene: 7. Germline V CDR1 and CDR2: SNHLY, FYNNEI. CDR3 nucleotide sequence: TGTGCCAGCAGTGGACTAGCGGGGCCCGGAAAGCTGTTTTTT. It specifies CASSGLAGPGKLFF.

The rearrangement uses TRBV9 and TRBJ2-7; 7 bases agree with TRBD2. The CDR3 covers 15 residues. The V and J ends lost 3 bases and 0 bases, in that order; junction bases with no gene match: 6. The germline V gene encodes CDR1 SGDLS and CDR2 YYNGEE. The CDR3 DNA reads as TGTGCCAGCAGCGCCCGGGACTACAGCTCCTACGAGCAGTACTTC. Its translation: CASSARDYSSYEQYF.

The rearrangement joins TRBV24-1 to TRBJ2-2; D might be TRBD1 (6 bases). V lost 5 bases, J lost 4 bases, and 7 bases lay in between. The length of the CDR3 is 13 residues. Germline loops: CDR1 KGHDR, CDR2 SFDVKD. The CDR3 loop reads CATSGGGTGELFF. CDR3 coding DNA: TGTGCCACCAGTGGAGGGGGCACCGGGGAGCTGTTTTTT.

The V call is TRBV18, the J call TRBJ1-4; the D is unclear. The length of the CDR3 is 14 residues. Germline CDR1 and CDR2: KGHSH and LQKENI. V was clipped by 8 bases and J by 2 bases, with 12 bases between them. CDR3 region: CASQGSGTNEKLFF. DNA for the CDR3: TGTGCCAGCCAAGGGTCCGGCACTAATGAAAAACTGTTTTTT. The full variable domain, completed using reference TRBV18 and TRBJ1-4, is NAGVMQNPRHLVRRRGQEARLRCSPMKGHSHVYWYRQLPEEGLKFMVYLQKENIIDESGMPKERFSAEFPKEGPSILRIQQVVRGDSAAYFCASQGSGTNEKLFFGSGTQLSVL.

CDR3 in DNA: TGTGCCAGCAGCCAAGATCCTCCGGGAAGCGGCAATGAGCAGTTCTTC. This codes for CASSQDPPGSGNEQFF. This sequence joins TRBV4-2 and TRBJ2-1; D possibly corresponds to TRBD2 (5 bases). Trimming cost V 0 bases and J 6 bases, with 15 bases left between them. The germline V gene encodes CDR1 LGHNA and CDR2 YNFKEQ. The CDR3 is 16 amino acids.

This chain joins TRBV27 and TRBJ2-7, with TRBD2 matching 10 bases. Germline assignment: CDR1 MNHEY and CDR2 SMNVEV (reference sequence). The length of the CDR3 is 14 residues. The junction had 7 bases not matched to a gene; V was cut back by 5 bases and J by 6 bases. This CDR3 reads CASSKPGLAIEQYF. In DNA, the CDR3 is TGTGCCAGCAGTAAACCGGGACTAGCGATCGAGCAGTACTTC.

This chain uses TRBV5-1 with TRBJ2-7; D may be TRBD2 (5 bases). The CDR3 has 14 residues. Germline V lookup: CDR1 SGHRS, CDR2 YFSETQ. V lost 0 bases and J lost 3, with 10 bases in between. CDR3 sequence reads: CASSLDTEGYEQYF. As DNA, the CDR3 is TGCGCCAGCAGCTTGGATACAGAGGGCTACGAGCAGTACTTC.

The chain couples TRBV20-1 to TRBJ2-7; D not certain. Trimming pared 4 bases from V and 6 bases from J, leaving 16 bases between. This CDR3 region has 13 residues. Germline CDR1 is DFQATT and CDR2 is SNEGSKA (reference sequence). The chain's CDR3 is CSATPGGPGEQYF. The CDR3 DNA sequence: TGCAGTGCTACCCCAGGCGGCCCGGGCGAGCAGTACTTC.

The chain recombines TRBV2 with TRBJ2-5, with 12 nucleotides matching TRBD1. Germline V CDR1 and CDR2: SNHLY, FYNNEI. With 5 bases clipped from V and 5 bases from J, the junction kept 3 bases outside the gene matches. The CDR3 runs to 14 residues. The CDR3 DNA is TGTGCCAGCAGTACCGGGACAGGGGGCGAGACCCAGTACTTC. Translation: CASSTGTGGETQYF. Using reference TRBV2 and TRBJ2-5 for the parts outside the CDR3, the full variable domain is EPEVTQTPSHQVTQMGQEVILRCVPISNHLYFYWYRQILGQKVEFLVSFYNNEISEKSEIFDDQFSVERPDGSNFTLKIRSTKLEDSAMYFCASSTGTGGETQYFGPGTRLLVL.

The chain links TRBV20-1 to TRBJ2-1, with a weak D call TRBD2 (5 bases). The CDR3 has 15 residues. The germline V gene has CDR1 DFQATT and CDR2 SNEGSKA (reference sequence). V lost 2 bases, J lost 5 bases, and 16 bases lay in between. DNA of the CDR3: TGCAGTGCTAGAATCTCCAGCGGTCGTAACAATGAGCAGTTCTTC. Its protein is CSARISSGRNNEQFF.

The genes are TRBV12-3 or TRBV12-4 and TRBJ2-3; D is perhaps TRBD2 (7 bases). Deletions cut 5 bases from V and 4 bases from J, with 16 bases between. The CDR3 sequence is 15 residues long. For the CDR3, the DNA is TGTGCCAGCAGTGCCCCACGGGGGGCATCAGATACGCAGTATTTT. Encoded protein: CASSAPRGASDTQYF.

The chain joins TRBV12-3 or TRBV12-4 to TRBJ2-3; 9 bases align to TRBD2. The trim removed 6 bases at V and 5 bases at J, leaving 6 bases unmatched. There are 14 residues in the CDR3. CDR3: CASSAGGRRDTQYF. Written as DNA, the CDR3 is TGTGCCAGCAGCGCGGGGGGGCGGAGAGATACGCAGTATTTT.

The chain links TRBV7-9 to TRBJ1-6; D not certain. The CDR3 has 15 amino acids. V was shortened by 2 bases and J by 9 bases, with 14 bases between the two germline ends. Germline V gene sequence: CDR1 SEHNR, CDR2 FQNEAQ (reference sequence). The CDR3 reads CASSLSRDFGSPLHF. The CDR3 DNA follows: TGTGCCAGCAGCTTAAGCAGAGATTTCGGTTCACCCCTCCACTTT.

This chain links TRBV7-2 with TRBJ1-2; D is unresolved. Germline assignment: CDR1 SGHTA and CDR2 FQGNSA. The V and J ends lost 5 bases and 8 bases respectively, with 15 bases between them. The CDR3 sequence is 13 residues long. The CDR3: CASSPQVSKGYTF. The CDR3 DNA reads as TGTGCCAGCAGCCCCCAGGTTTCCAAGGGCTACACCTTC.

V and J are TRBV29-1 and TRBJ2-5; no firm D call. There are 12 residues in the CDR3. V was shortened by 7 bases and J by 1 base, with 10 bases between the two germline ends. In germline, CDR1 is SQVTM, CDR2 ANQGSEA. The CDR3 sequence: CSGRHGQETQYF. CDR3 nucleotides: TGCAGCGGCCGGCACGGCCAAGAGACCCAGTACTTC.

The chain carries TRBV29-1 and TRBJ1-3; unclear D gene. From germline, CDR1 is SQVTM and CDR2 ANQGSEA. CDR3 size: 12 residues. The DNA for the CDR3 is TGCACCCCCCCCTTGAATGGAAACACCATATATTTT. This sequence encodes CTPPLNGNTIYF. Full variable domain (missing parts from reference TRBV29-1 and TRBJ1-3): SAVISQKPSRDICQRGTSLTIQCQVDSQVTMMFWYRQQPGQSLTLIATANQGSEATYESGFVIDKFPISRPNLTFSTLTVSNMSPEDSSIYLCTPPLNGNTIYFGEGSWLTVV.

V usage is TRBV10-2 and J usage is TRBJ1-3; a possible D gene is TRBD1 (5 bases). The germline CDR1 and CDR2 sequences are WSHSY and SAAADI. Trimming removed 9 bases at V and 0 bases at J, with 12 bases between. The CDR3 runs to 14 residues. CDR3 sequence (DNA): TGCGCCAGTACCGGGGGAAACTCTGGAAACACCATATATTTT. Translating it yields CASTGGNSGNTIYF.

The rearrangement links TRBV30 to TRBJ1-1, with D possibly matching TRBD1 (5 bases). V was cut by 5 bases and J by 1 base, with 8 bases left in between. Germline CDR1 reads GTSNPN; CDR2 reads SVGIG (reference sequence). The CDR3 contains 12 residues. The CDR3 is CAWEQANTEAFF. The CDR3 DNA follows: TGTGCCTGGGAACAGGCGAACACTGAAGCTTTCTTT.

The chain carries TRBV20-1 and TRBJ1-2; 12 nucleotides align to TRBD1. The CDR3 sequence is 14 residues long. V lost 6 bases and J lost 2; bases outside the gene matches: 4. Germline V gives CDR1 DFQATT, CDR2 SNEGSKA (reference sequence). The CDR3: CSAPGQGANYGYTF. CDR3 nucleotides: TGCAGTGCCCCGGGACAGGGGGCGAACTATGGCTACACCTTC.